This T cell receptor (beta chain) was observed in a study of blood T cells in healthy people across ages. Together with a sample-barcoded 5' primer, a J-beta primer mix was included in a second PCR lasting roughly 7 to 11 cycles. Every molecule of cDNA carried a tag from a template-switch adaptor with 12 random nucleotides. TCRdb processed the 5' RACE reads anew with MiXCR; each CDR3 protein has one entry. Here the sample spans 1.4 million to 1.5 million distinct CDR3 sequences, approximately 38% being singletons. The CDR3 runs 13 residues. V was trimmed by 8 bases and J by 3 bases, leaving 11 bases between them. From germline, CDR1 is MNHEY and CDR2 SVGEGT. The study, taken as a whole, reports: The unsorted PBMCs prevented any conclusive comparison of naive versus antigen-experienced cells. A roughly linear age-dependent decrease characterized TCR beta diversity per million T cells.

Points on this clonotype: Its target is unknown.

The chain combines TRBV6-2 or TRBV6-3 with TRBJ2-4; either TRBD1 or TRBD2 may supply D (5 bases each). The sequence derives from a woman younger than 35 in good health. Specimen: blood. This CDR3 reads CASEGYDKNIQYF. The CDR3 nucleotides read TGTGCCAGCGAGGGGTACGACAAAAACATTCAGTACTTC.